The following is a TCR beta chain sequence with its context. The sample comes from a study of T cell responses to AZD1222 COVID-19 vaccine. Data came from immunoSEQ multiplex PCR; TCRdb stores just in-frame clones and leaves some out. Of around 150,000 clones listed, around nine tenths were seen once; the top ten hold roughly 3.1%. The length of the CDR3 is 15 residues. The V gene lost 4 bases and the J gene lost 4 bases, with 16 bases spanning the gap. The germline CDR1 and CDR2 sequences are SGHTA and FQGNSA. The chain recombines TRBV7-2 with TRBJ2-5; D call uncertain. The TCR originated in an adult in good health. Source: peripheral blood, taken on day 0 of AZD1222 vaccination. The CDR3 protein is CASSSRRRPRETQYF. CDR3 in DNA: TGTGCCAGCAGCTCCCGAAGACGGCCGAGAGAGACCCAGTACTTC.